Listed below are T cell receptor beta chains from one sample, sequenced in a study of response to subunit inactivated influenza vaccine. TCRdb re-derived calls from the RT-PCR reads in MiXCR, one entry per CDR3 protein. The table has around 760,000 distinct CDR3 sequences, approximately 14% seen once. The sample here was PBMCs from blood, taken 14 to 15 days before vaccination. The receptors derive from a man in his fifties who received an inactivated influenza vaccine. Both conserved end residues are part of each CDR3. D genes are given only for firm matches. Expanded clones are given a class, and other clones once, few, many or no size at all.

J: TRBJ2-1; V: TRBV6-2/TRBV6-3; size: few; D: NA; DNA: TGTGCCAGCAGTTACTCTTGGGAGAGCTACAATGAGCAGTTCTTC; CDR3: CASSYSWESYNEQFF
J: TRBJ2-3; V: TRBV5-1; size: NA; D: NA; DNA: TGCGCCAGCAGCATGACTAGATCAGATACGCAGTATTTT; CDR3: CASSMTRSDTQYF
J: TRBJ2-2; V: TRBV12-3/TRBV12-4; size: few; D: TRBD1; DNA: TGTGCCAGCAGGCCCGACAGGGATGGCACCGGGGAGCTGTTTTTT; CDR3: CASRPDRDGTGELFF
J: TRBJ1-2; V: TRBV5-1; size: many; D: TRBD1; DNA: TGCGCCTCGAAACGGGGGGACAGGTTATATGGCTACACCTTC; CDR3: CASKRGDRLYGYTF
J: TRBJ2-7; V: TRBV20-1; size: few; D: NA; DNA: TGCAGTGCTGCGCCACAAGACTACGAGCAGTACTTC; CDR3: CSAAPQDYEQYF
J: TRBJ1-1; V: TRBV14; size: NA; D: NA; DNA: TGTGCCAGCAGCCAGGGCGGGGGGGCTGGCACTGAAGCTTTCTTT; CDR3: CASSQGGGAGTEAFF
J: TRBJ2-1; V: TRBV7-2; size: few; D: NA; DNA: TGTGCCAGCAGCTTAGCGGGTCGGGGCAATGAGCAGTTCTTC; CDR3: CASSLAGRGNEQFF
J: TRBJ1-1; V: TRBV7-9; size: few; D: NA; DNA: TGTGCCAGCACCTTTTCTGGAGACACTGAAGCTTTCTTT; CDR3: CASTFSGDTEAFF
J: TRBJ2-2; V: TRBV5-1; size: NA; D: NA; DNA: TGCGCCAGCAGCTTGGTGACGGTAAACACCGGGGAGCTGTTTTTT; CDR3: CASSLVTVNTGELFF
J: TRBJ1-1; V: TRBV6-6; size: NA; D: NA; DNA: TGTGCCAGCAGATACACCGTACAAGCTTTCTTT; CDR3: CASRYTVQAFF
J: TRBJ1-1; V: TRBV12-3/TRBV12-4; size: few; D: NA; DNA: TGTGCCAGCAGTTTGACAGGTTTACAAGCTTTCTTT; CDR3: CASSLTGLQAFF
J: TRBJ2-7; V: TRBV21-1; size: few; D: NA; DNA: TGTGCCAGCAGCAAAATGTTGCGGTCGGACGGGATCTACGAGCAGTACTTC; CDR3: CASSKMLRSDGIYEQYF
J: TRBJ2-3; V: TRBV20-1; size: many; D: TRBD2; DNA: TGCAGTGCTAGTGGTCTAGCGGGCACAGATACGCAGTATTTT; CDR3: CSASGLAGTDTQYF
J: TRBJ2-5; V: TRBV10-3; size: NA; D: TRBD2; DNA: TGTGCCATCAGTGAAATGGGAGGGCAGCGTTGGGCCCAGTACTTC; CDR3: CAISEMGGQRWAQYF
J: TRBJ1-2; V: TRBV29-1; size: NA; D: NA; DNA: TGCAGCGTTGAAGATCCCGGACTGCTTACTAACTATGGCTACACCTTC; CDR3: CSVEDPGLLTNYGYTF